The 5 T cell receptor beta chains below come from one sample, sequenced in a study of blood T cell repertoires in COVID-19 (dated by TCRdb to about 2020). Libraries were built with the immunoSEQ multiplex PCR assay. The table comes from immuneACCESS by way of TCRdb, which keeps in-frame sequences with V and J called. Part of the clones is missing from these tables; in studies checked, under half for an unresolved V gene and the rest for unknown reasons. The sample table shows more than 95,000 clones, and about 80% are seen once. Jointly, the top ten make up about 3.8% of the sample. The material sequenced was peripheral blood. The receptor set was obtained from a woman between 45 and 65 years old with acute or convalescent COVID-19.

In its sample, this clone was seen once. The J gene is TRBJ1-4, the V gene TRBV6-5; D remains unclear. Trimming took off 2 bases at V and 0 bases at J, with 7 bases between the two ends. The germline CDR1 and CDR2 sequences are MNHEY and SVGAGI. The CDR3 is 15 amino acids. CDR3 sequence: CASSYMAATNEKLFF. The DNA of the CDR3 is TGTGCCAGCAGTTACATGGCAGCAACTAATGAAAAACTGTTTTTT.

This chain connects TRBV29-1 to TRBJ2-7, with 7 bases that match TRBD1. This CDR3 has 16 amino acids. Germline assignment: CDR1 SQVTM and CDR2 ANQGSEA. J was trimmed by 8 bases and V by 3 bases; bases with no gene match: 19. CDR3 loop: CSVERGTGAVWYQQYF. As DNA, the CDR3 is TGCAGCGTTGAGAGGGGAACAGGGGCCGTCTGGTACCAGCAGTACTTC.

This clone was recorded once. The V call is TRBV7-2, the J call TRBJ1-2; the D gene is possibly TRBD1 (6 bases). Germline lookup yields CDR1 SGHTA and CDR2 FQGNSA. The CDR3 totals 13 residues. V lost 1 base and J lost 7, with 10 bases in between. CDR3 sequence reads: CASSLDRVGGYTF. The DNA for the CDR3 is TGTGCCAGCAGCTTAGACAGGGTGGGTGGCTACACCTTC.

The chain is built from TRBV10-1 and TRBJ2-1; D is perhaps TRBD2 (7 bases). The CDR3 length is 16 residues. Germline assignment: CDR1 WNHNN and CDR2 SYGVQD (reference sequence). V was trimmed by 4 bases and J by 8 bases, leaving 21 bases between them. The CDR3 spells CASSVGGLKGRDEQFF. The CDR3, as DNA: TGCGCCAGCAGTGTCGGGGGGCTTAAGGGGAGGGATGAGCAGTTCTTC.

This clone appeared once. The chain carries TRBV10-3 and TRBJ1-3; the match to TRBD1 covers 11 bases. Germline CDR1 is ENHRY and CDR2 is SYGVKD. Losses at the gene ends were 2 bases for V and 0 bases for J; bases not matched to a gene: 6. The CDR3 contains 18 residues. The CDR3 DNA sequence: TGTGCCATCAGTGAGGCGGACAGGGGGCACCGCTCTGGAAACACCATATATTTT. This translates into CAISEADRGHRSGNTIYF.